This T cell receptor (beta chain) was sequenced in a study of shared clonotypes between healthy human individuals (TCRdb year 2020). Study-wide context: A couple of women and a few men aged 18 to 49 years were included in the cohort. Per donor, three plates each were used for CD4 naive and CD4 memory, two for CD8 naive, and one for CD8 memory. To estimate repertoire size and how much clonotypes are shared between individuals, the study performed deep sequencing of blood TCR repertoires from about five healthy adults. To increase sequencing depth and limit assay-specific biases, TCR repertoire library preparation and sequencing were carried out by different laboratories using diverse techniques. Each donor's leukapheresis produced roughly between roughly 0.94 and 9.5 billion PBMCs. Overall results and qualifications from the work: Compared with non-shared clonotypes, the clonotypes found in all four sorted-subset donors had higher generation probabilities. Based on pairwise subsampling, the degree of clonotype sharing among donors was expected to be affected by sequencing depth. The small number of donors limited the genetic and exposure-history diversity represented. About 4.5% of naive CD4, 3.5% of naive CD8, approximately 2% of memory CD4, and 0.35% to 0.4% of memory CD8 clonotypes were shared across a few donors. Sampling was restricted to blood, and TCR repertoires in tissue are likely to differ from TCR repertoires in blood. Naive subsets generally had larger estimated clonotype richness than memory subsets did. Even with the large sequencing depth, rarefaction of the sorted-subset datasets indicated that sequencing was incomplete.

About this clone itself: The target of this receptor is not known. No much larger clone is present one base from it, and per-base qualities are unavailable.

Using the deep immunoSEQ assay, TCR CDR3 regions were amplified from genomic DNA by multiplex PCR. For each cell subset, the extracted genomic DNA was distributed evenly across all wells of several immunoSEQ 96-well plates, and each plate served as one replicate. Each replicate PCR for sorted subsets received roughly 200 ng genomic DNA, equal to 28,000 or so T cell genomes. Purified libraries were measured with a Qubit 3.0 fluorometer, size-checked on a Bioanalyzer 2100, and measured again with the KAPA Library Quantification kit. Each immunoSEQ 96-well plate was sequenced on its own single-read 150-cycle Illumina NextSeq 550 flow cell. On the study's bioinformatics: Because the immunoSEQ output held only junctional sequences and lacked quality scores, the filtering could not match the filtering applied to full-length reads. Sequences were annotated with PyIR, a Python wrapper for IgBLAST v1.9, and V/J genes and CDR3 were assigned using IMGT germline references. Reads were filtered out if the reads had weak V/J assignments (E-value above 1e-6), no CDR3, stop codons, out-of-frame junctions, or ambiguous translated residues. V3J clonotypes were defined by identical inferred V gene, J gene, and CDR3 amino acid sequence. The percentage overlap between two repertoires was calculated by dividing the number of shared unique clonotypes by the size of the smaller repertoire. RTK rarefaction, the Chao1 estimator, and Recon v2.1 estimates of unobserved clonotypes were used to assess repertoire richness. For all TCRbeta clonotypes obtained by the gDNA method from several donors, generation probabilities were computed with OLGA. TCRdb's version of the immuneACCESS table is confined to in-frame rearrangements and falls short of the full clone set. An unresolved V gene accounts for under half of the shortfall where checked; the remainder is of unknown origin. That table is the source of V, J and clone size, and D and trimming were worked out from the DNA. The sample records around 1.1 million clones, roughly 77% of which are singletons. Of the sample, 0.89% falls within the top ten clones.

Donors were healthy HIV-negative adults with no recently reported acute infections or vaccinations. All donors were Caucasian adults living in Nashville, Tennessee, USA. CD4+ T cells were enriched by magnetic negative selection, after which naive cells were positively selected on CD45RA and the negative fraction was taken as the memory subset. Blood was collected by leukapheresis, and PBMCs were isolated by Ficoll-Histopaque density gradient centrifugation and then cryopreserved in liquid nitrogen vapor phase. Purity and quantity of every magnetically sorted T cell population were checked by analytical flow cytometry. Genomic DNA was isolated from every sorted fraction and measured by UV absorbance on a Nanodrop 2000c. Sequencing input: memory CD4+ T cells from PBMCs. The cell subset or site label for this specimen denotes: CD45RA-negative fraction. This sequence originates from a man between 18 and 29 years old in good health. Some clones in this sample may be carry-over from other donors' samples.

The nucleotide sequence is given as TGTGCCAGCAGCCAAGATGCTAGCGGGAGCCCTCCCTACGAGCAGTACTTC. Its coded protein is CASSQDASGSPPYEQYF. Recombination linked TRBV5-4 to TRBJ2-7, and 10 junction bases match TRBD2. Measured from the cysteine to the phenylalanine, the CDR3 is 17 residues long. Of the read, only the CDR3 DNA is kept; its 51 bases are in frame from base 1. The germline V gene encodes CDR1 SGHNT and CDR2 YYREEE (reference sequence). V is cut back by 4 bases and J by 2 bases, with 12 bases in the junction unmatched.